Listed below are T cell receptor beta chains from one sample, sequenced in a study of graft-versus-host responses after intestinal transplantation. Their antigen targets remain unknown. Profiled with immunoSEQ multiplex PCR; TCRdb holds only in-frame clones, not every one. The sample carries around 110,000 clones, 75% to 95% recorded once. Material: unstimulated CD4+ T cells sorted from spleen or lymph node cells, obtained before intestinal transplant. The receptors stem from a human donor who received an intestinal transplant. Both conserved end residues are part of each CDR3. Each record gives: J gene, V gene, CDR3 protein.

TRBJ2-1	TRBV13	CASSRGGGGYNEQFF
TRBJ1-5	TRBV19	CASSSAVGDRDQPQHF
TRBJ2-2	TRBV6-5	CASSLSRVSGELFF
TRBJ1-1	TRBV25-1	CASSGAGGVRNTEAFF
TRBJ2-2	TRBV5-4	CASSLGSGGAGELFF
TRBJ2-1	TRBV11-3	CASSLRGSGLYNEQFF
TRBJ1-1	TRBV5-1	CASARSGYTEAFF
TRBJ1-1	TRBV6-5	CASRPDRGRDTEAFF
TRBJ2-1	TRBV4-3	CASSQVKGGGHYNGQFF
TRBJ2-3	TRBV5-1	CASSLGTSPSTDTQYF
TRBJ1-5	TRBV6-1	CASSVTVKQPQHF
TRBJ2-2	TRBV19	CATTASVTGELFF
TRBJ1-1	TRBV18	CASSPGQPMNTEAFF
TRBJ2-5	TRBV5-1	CASSFSGWETQYF
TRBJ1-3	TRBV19	CASSTGGGNTIYF
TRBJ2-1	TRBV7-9	CASSRQGGLYNEQFF
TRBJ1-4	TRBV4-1	CASSQGGRGIYEKLFF
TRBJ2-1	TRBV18	CASSPQLAGNDEQFF
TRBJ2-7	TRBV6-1	CASRRDRERYEQYF
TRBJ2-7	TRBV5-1	CASSLVGGYEQYF
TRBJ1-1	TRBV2	CASSGRRGEAFF
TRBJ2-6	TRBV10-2	CASSEAGLAILSGANVLTF
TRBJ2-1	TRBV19	CASSLRLANEQFF
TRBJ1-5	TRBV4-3	CASSQDSRSNQPQHF
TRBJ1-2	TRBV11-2	CASSPFDRGPVGYTF
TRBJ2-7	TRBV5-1	CASSLVPGGYEQYF
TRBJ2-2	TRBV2	CASSEVGDWDTGELFF